This TCR beta chain is from a study of CD8 T cells in ankylosing spondylitis. Quantitative 5'-RACE with molecular barcodes was used to make the TCR beta libraries. TCRdb independently ran MiXCR on the 5' RACE reads; one entry per CDR3 protein. The data hold around 300,000 distinct CDR3 sequences, with about 20% observed a single time. Study results and caveats: Certain motif variants had earlier appeared in reactive arthritis synovial fluid and blood. Reportedly, matched ankylosing spondylitis synovial fluid was significantly enriched for disease-linked clones. Within ankylosing spondylitis blood, a TCR beta motif made up of eight highly homologous variants appeared to be characteristic.

Regarding this clonotype: Its antigen is as yet unknown.

The CDR3 runs to 13 residues. Trimming shortened V by 4 bases and J by 7 bases, and 8 bases separated the two germline ends. Germline V gene data show CDR1 as MNHNY and CDR2 as SVGAGI (reference sequence). The genes are TRBV6-6 and TRBJ1-6; D unresolved. This TCR was sampled from a female donor with ankylosing spondylitis or in good health (not recorded which). Source material: blood, either unsorted or a sorted T cell fraction (not recorded which). CDR3 in amino acids: CASSSVGNSPLHF. The DNA of the CDR3 is TGTGCCAGCAGTTCTGTGGGGAATTCACCCCTCCACTTT.